This T cell receptor beta chain was captured in a study of immune cell composition in non-small cell lung cancer. Normal lung was taken at the farthest possible site, at least 3 cm from tumour. The data were produced by immunoSEQ multiplex PCR, yet TCRdb's version contains in-frame clones alone and is incomplete. The table records 3,000 or so clones, about four fifths of them present only once. About this clone: What it binds is not known.

Study-wide points: In adenocarcinoma, maximal tumour-associated clone frequency tracked TIL tumour reactivity.

The V end was cut by 2 bases, the J end by 1 base, with 8 bases between. Germline V CDR1 and CDR2: SGHNT, YYREEE (reference sequence). The CDR3 is 14 amino acids. This sequence originates from a human donor with non-small cell lung cancer. The sequencing sample was made of non-adjacent lung tissue. V gene TRBV5-4 combines with J gene TRBJ2-3; D assignment may be TRBD1 or TRBD2 (5 bases each). CDR3 sequence reads: CASSFGGGTDTQYF. CDR3 DNA: TGTGCCAGCAGCTTTGGGGGTGGCACAGATACGCAGTATTTT.